This T cell receptor (beta chain) was sequenced during a study of CD8+CD57+ T cells in acquired aplastic anemia (dated by TCRdb to the late 2010s). Describing the broader study: DNA extracted from sorted CD4+ and CD8+ cells had a mean of roughly 3.4 ug, with a range of roughly 0.17 to 30 ug. CD8+CD57+ expansion was defined as frequency above the mean frequency observed in healthy subjects. Here is what the overall study found, with its caveats: CD8+ Simpson's diversity did not differ significantly between patients and healthy controls (P=0.060). Twenty-nine CD8+ CDR3 sequences were shared between patients and controls but appeared highly expressed in patients and within their immunodominant clones.

Expansion of CD8+CD57+ cells had been shown by flow cytometry in the patients chosen for sequencing. All patients had severe acquired aplastic anemia diagnosed by International Study of Aplastic Anemia and Agranulocytosis and Camitta criteria. No patient had received any therapy when blood was sampled. In the study, sorted CD4+ and CD8+ blood T cells from patients with severe aplastic anemia and from healthy subjects underwent deep sequencing of TCR repertoires. In the USA, patient enrollment took place under clinicaltrials.gov protocols 00001620, 01623167, 00001397, 00071045, 00081523 and 00961064. Ficoll-Paque density gradient centrifugation was used to isolate peripheral blood mononuclear cells. CD4+ and CD8+ T cells were sorted by FACS or magnetic beads before DNA extraction. In regard to this clonotype: The antigen this receptor binds is unknown. It has no much larger one-base neighbor in the sample; base qualities were not kept.

Genomic DNA served as template for TCR beta VDJ combination and CDR3 sequence profiling. TCR repertoire sequencing was run on an Illumina HiSeq 2000. As for the authors' bioinformatics: TRBV/TRBJ rearrangement plots, CDR3 size and DJ length profiles, and Simpson's diversity index were used to evaluate the repertoires. The most abundant DNA sequence in the deep sequencing data was taken as the immunodominant clone. CDR3 amino acid sequences were checked for sharing across subjects and were also compared against the VDJdb database and published repertoires. Using fastp trimming at Q25 and MiXCR clonotype assembly, TCRdb reanalyzed the public sequencing data and kept in-frame beta chains. Merged by CDR3 protein, the rows form single entries marked with the most common genes and DNA. The V and J calls shown here were made by TCRdb, not taken from the authors' results. Here the sample has 200,000 or so distinct CDR3 sequences; approximately 50% occur a single time. The ten biggest clones cover around 8.8% of the sample.

The sample comprised sorted CD4+, CD8+, or CD8+CD57+ T cells (not recorded which) from PBMCs. The sequence came from a human donor with aplastic anemia.

The CDR3 protein sequence reads: CSALGLAGATDTQYF. The nucleotides read TGCAGTGCTCTTGGACTAGCGGGAGCCACAGATACGCAGTATTTT. The sequence links TRBV20-1 to TRBJ2-3, with 13 bases aligning to TRBD2. From its cysteine to its phenylalanine, the CDR3 spans 15 amino acids. The entry retains the CDR3 DNA only, 45 bases that are in frame from base 1. For this chain, trimming is 5 bases at the V end and 2 bases at the J end, and the number of junction bases without a gene match is 4. CDR1 and CDR2, looked up from the germline V gene (reference sequence), are DFQATT and SNEGSKA.